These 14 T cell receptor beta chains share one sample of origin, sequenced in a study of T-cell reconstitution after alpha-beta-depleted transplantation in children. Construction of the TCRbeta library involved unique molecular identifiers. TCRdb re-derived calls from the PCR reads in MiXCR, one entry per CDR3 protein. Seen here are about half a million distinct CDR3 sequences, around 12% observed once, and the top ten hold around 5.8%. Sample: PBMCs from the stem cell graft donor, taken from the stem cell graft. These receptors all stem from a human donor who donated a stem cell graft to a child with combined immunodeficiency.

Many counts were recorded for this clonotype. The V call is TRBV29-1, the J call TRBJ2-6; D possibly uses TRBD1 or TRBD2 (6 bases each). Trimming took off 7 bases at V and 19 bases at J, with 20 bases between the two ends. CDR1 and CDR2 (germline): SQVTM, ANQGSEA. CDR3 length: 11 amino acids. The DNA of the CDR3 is TGCAGCGCCAAGGAGGGGGAGGTATTTACTTTC. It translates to CSAKEGEVFTF.

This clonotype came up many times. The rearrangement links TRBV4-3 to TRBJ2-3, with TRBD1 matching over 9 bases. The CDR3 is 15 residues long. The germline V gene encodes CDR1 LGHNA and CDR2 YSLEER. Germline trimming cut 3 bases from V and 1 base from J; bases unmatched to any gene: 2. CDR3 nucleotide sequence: TGCGCCAGCAGCCATGGGACAGGGCGCACAGATACGCAGTATTTT. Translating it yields CASSHGTGRTDTQYF.

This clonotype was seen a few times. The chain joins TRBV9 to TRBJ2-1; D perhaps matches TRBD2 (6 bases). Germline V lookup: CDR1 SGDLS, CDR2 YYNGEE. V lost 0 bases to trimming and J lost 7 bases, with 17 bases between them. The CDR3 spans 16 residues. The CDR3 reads CASSVGSGNGGNEQFF. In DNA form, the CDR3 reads TGTGCCAGCAGCGTAGGGTCCGGGAACGGGGGTAATGAGCAGTTCTTC.

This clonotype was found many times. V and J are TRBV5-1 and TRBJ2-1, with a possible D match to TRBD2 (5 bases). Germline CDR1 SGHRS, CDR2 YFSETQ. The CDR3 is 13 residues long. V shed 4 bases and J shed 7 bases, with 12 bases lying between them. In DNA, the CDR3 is TGCGCCAGCAGCCCCTACTCGGGGAATGAGCAGTTCTTC. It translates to CASSPYSGNEQFF.

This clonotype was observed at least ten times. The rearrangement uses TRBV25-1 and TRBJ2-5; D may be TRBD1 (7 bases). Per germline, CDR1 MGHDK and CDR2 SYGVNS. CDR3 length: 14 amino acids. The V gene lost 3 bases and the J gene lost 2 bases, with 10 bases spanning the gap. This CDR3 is CASSETGRQETQYF. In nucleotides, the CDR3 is TGTGCCAGCAGTGAGACAGGGAGGCAAGAGACCCAGTACTTC.

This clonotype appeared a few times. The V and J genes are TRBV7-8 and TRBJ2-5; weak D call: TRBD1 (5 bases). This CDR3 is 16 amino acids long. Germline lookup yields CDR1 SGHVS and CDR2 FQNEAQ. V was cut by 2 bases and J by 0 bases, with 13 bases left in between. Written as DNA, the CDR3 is TGTGCCAGCAGCTTAAACAGGAATGGGTACCAAGAGACCCAGTACTTC. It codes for CASSLNRNGYQETQYF.

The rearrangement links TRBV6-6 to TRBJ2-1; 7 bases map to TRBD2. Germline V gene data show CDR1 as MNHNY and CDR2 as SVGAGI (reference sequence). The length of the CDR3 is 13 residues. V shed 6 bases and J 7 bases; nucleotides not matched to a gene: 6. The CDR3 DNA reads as TGTGCCAGCAGGCCGGGAGGAGAGAATGAGCAGTTCTTC. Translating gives CASRPGGENEQFF.

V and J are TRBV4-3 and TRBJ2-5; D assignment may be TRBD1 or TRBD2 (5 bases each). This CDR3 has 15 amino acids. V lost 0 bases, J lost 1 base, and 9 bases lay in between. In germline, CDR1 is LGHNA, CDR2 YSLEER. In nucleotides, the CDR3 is TGCGCCAGCAGCCAAGACGAGGGGCCCCAAGAGACCCAGTACTTC. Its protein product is CASSQDEGPQETQYF.

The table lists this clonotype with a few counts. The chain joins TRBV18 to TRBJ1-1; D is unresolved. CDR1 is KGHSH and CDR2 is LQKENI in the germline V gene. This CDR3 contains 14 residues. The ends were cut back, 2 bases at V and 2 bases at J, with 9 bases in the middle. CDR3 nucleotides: TGTGCCAGCTCACCAGGCAGCCCCAACACTGAAGCTTTCTTT. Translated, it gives CASSPGSPNTEAFF. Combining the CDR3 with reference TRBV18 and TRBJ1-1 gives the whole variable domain NAGVMQNPRHLVRRRGQEARLRCSPMKGHSHVYWYRQLPEEGLKFMVYLQKENIIDESGMPKERFSAEFPKEGPSILRIQQVVRGDSAAYFCASSPGSPNTEAFFGQGTRLTVV.

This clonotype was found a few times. DNA for the CDR3: TGTGCCAGCAGCCAAGAAGCGGGGGGGCTCCGGGGTGATACGCAGTATTTT. It specifies CASSQEAGGLRGDTQYF. The rearrangement joins TRBV4-2 to TRBJ2-3; 10 bases are shared with TRBD2. The CDR3 sequence is 17 residues long. The V gene end was trimmed by 0 bases and the J gene end by 6 bases; junction bases not matched to a gene: 9. The germline gives CDR1 LGHNA, CDR2 YNFKEQ.

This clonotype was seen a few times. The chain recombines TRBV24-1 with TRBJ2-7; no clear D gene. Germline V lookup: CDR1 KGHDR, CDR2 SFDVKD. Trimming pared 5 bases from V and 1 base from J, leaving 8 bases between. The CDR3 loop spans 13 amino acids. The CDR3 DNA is TGTGCCACCAGTGCCACGGAATCCTACGAGCAGTACTTC. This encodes CATSATESYEQYF.

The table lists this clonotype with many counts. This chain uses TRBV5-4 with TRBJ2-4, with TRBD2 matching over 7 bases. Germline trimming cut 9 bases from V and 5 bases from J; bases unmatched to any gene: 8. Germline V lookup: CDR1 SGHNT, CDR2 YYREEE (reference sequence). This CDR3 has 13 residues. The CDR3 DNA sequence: TGTGCCACGGGGAGGGTCGGGCAAAACATTCAGTACTTC. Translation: CATGRVGQNIQYF.

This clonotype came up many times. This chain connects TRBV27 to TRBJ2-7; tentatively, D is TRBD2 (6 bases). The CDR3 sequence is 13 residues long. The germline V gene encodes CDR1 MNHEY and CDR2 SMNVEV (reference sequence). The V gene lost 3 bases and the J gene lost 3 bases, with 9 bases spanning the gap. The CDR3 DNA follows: TGTGCCAGCAGTTTTCGGGGGATCTACGAGCAGTACTTC. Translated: CASSFRGIYEQYF.

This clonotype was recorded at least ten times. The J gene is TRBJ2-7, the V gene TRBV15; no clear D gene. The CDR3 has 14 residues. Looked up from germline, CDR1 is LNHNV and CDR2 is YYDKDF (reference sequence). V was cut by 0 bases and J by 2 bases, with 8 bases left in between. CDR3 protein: CATSRDRLTYEQYF. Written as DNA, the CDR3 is TGTGCCACCAGCAGAGATCGGTTAACCTACGAGCAGTACTTC.